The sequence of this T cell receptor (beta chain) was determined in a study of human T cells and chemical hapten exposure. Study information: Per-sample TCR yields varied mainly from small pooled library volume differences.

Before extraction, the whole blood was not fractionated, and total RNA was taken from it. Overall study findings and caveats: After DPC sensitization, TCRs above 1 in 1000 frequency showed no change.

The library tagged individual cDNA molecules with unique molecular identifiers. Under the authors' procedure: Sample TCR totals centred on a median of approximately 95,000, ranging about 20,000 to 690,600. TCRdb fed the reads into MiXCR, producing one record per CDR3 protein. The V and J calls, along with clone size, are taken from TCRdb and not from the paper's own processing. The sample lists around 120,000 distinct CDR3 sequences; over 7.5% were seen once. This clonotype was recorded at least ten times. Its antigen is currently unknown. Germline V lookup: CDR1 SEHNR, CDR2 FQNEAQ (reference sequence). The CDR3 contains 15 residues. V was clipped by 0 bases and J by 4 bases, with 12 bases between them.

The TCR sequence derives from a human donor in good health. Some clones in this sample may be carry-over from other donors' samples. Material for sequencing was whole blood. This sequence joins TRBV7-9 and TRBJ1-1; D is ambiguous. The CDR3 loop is CASSLAEGSGTEAFF. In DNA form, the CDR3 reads TGTGCCAGCAGCTTAGCGGAGGGATCTGGCACTGAAGCTTTCTTT. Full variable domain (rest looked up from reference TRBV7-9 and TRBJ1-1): DTGVSQNPRHKITKRGQNVTFRCDPISEHNRLYWYRQTLGQGPEFLTYFQNEAQLEKSRLLSDRFSAERPKGSFSTLEIQRTEQGDSAMYLCASSLAEGSGTEAFFGQGTRLTVV.